The present entry profiles one T cell receptor beta chain with its context. Its antigen is currently not known. Nothing much larger sits one base from this clone, and base qualities are not available. This record comes from a study of MAIT cells during Salmonella Paratyphi A infection listed by TCRdb under 2017. Study-wide context: Adult volunteers aged 18 to 60 ingested a single dose of 1-5x10^3 CFU of S. Paratyphi A strain NVGH308. Ciprofloxacin 500 mg twice daily for 14 days, starting at diagnosis, was given to diagnosed volunteers. Results and caveats for the whole study, not just this receptor: Although the availability of volunteer samples limited sample sizes, the sizes were judged adequate for detecting differences between groups. MAIT TRBV usage was oligoclonal, favouring TRBV20 and TRBV6, and appeared unchanged by infection. Compared with healthy controls, diagnosed volunteers had more expansion or contraction among the top five MAIT clonotypes (around 0.5 versus 0.13), suggesting that infection reshaped the repertoire. From baseline to mid-infection, the space taken up by over-represented MAIT clonotypes dropped significantly (roughly 0.17 to 0.10), whereas no significant difference was seen post-infection.

Libraries were built with 5' RACE. Two rounds of PCR with Phusion High-Fidelity polymerase amplified TCRbeta, with sample-specific barcodes added in the primers. TCRbeta libraries were generated by template-switch cDNA synthesis with SMARTScribe reverse transcriptase and a TRBC-specific primer. After barcoding, samples were pooled and then prepared using the NEBNext Ultra DNA Library Prep Kit for Illumina. Sequencing of libraries was performed on an Illumina MiSeq with the MiSeq reagent kit v2, 300 cycles. The study's processing was this. Reads were demultiplexed by barcode with Jemultiplexer and were aligned with MiTCR using default parameters. VDJtools removed non-functional sequences, and clonotypes were defined by amino acid sequence, with clonotype frequencies based on assigned sequence reads. In the clonal space homeostasis analysis, clonotypes were binned by frequency as over-represented (0.05-1), large, medium and small. TCRdb handled the public reads itself, with Q25 trimming in fastp and clone calling in MiXCR, and kept productive beta chains. Each entry is one CDR3 protein sequence, shown with its most common DNA and genes. For this entry, the V and J calls and clone size follow TCRdb and not the study's own pipeline. The table for this sample lists 750 to 1,000 distinct CDR3 sequences; roughly 21% of them were counted only once. The ten largest clones represent 35% to 40% of the sample.

CDR1 is given as DFQATT and CDR2 as SNEGSKA, both from the germline V gene (reference sequence). The CDR3 goes from the cysteine to the phenylalanine over 13 residues. The entry retains the CDR3 DNA only, 39 bases that are in frame from base 1. The time point label here, explained by the study, means: mid-infection, around enteric fever diagnosis. Using flow cytometry, MAIT cells, defined as Valpha7.2+ CD161+ T cells, were identified and sorted. Circulating MAIT cell TCRbeta repertoires were profiled longitudinally in roughly six volunteers who developed enteric fever after controlled oral challenge with live Salmonella Paratyphi A. Each diagnosed volunteer contributed MAIT cell samples at pre-infection, mid-infection and post-infection timepoints. Enteric fever was diagnosed on the basis of Paratyphi A bacteremia and/or persistent fever above 38 degrees C lasting more than 12 hours. Challenged volunteers were diagnosed with infection between day 4 and day 7 after challenge. For RNA extraction, roughly 4,500 to 11,000 MAIT cells from each sample were sorted straight into RNAqueous-Micro lysis buffer. Lymphoprep gradient centrifugation was used to isolate peripheral blood mononuclear cells from blood samples and leukocyte cones. Cells were sorted on either a BD FACSAria Fusion or a BD FACSAria III sorter.

The material was MAIT cells from PBMCs, obtained at the middle sampling point of the challenge study. This TCR was sampled from a person between 18 and 75 years old who was deliberately infected with Salmonella Paratyphi A in a paratyphoid fever challenge study. The V gene is TRBV20-1 and the J gene is TRBJ2-1; TRBD2 lines up with 12 middle nucleotides. The DNA sequence is TGCAGCGTACTAGCGGGGGGCGACAATGAGCAGTTCTTC. Its amino acids are CSVLAGGDNEQFF.